This TCR beta chain emerged from a study of early T cells in non-severe SARS-CoV-2 infection. Whole-study context: Sequencing targeted bulk RNA from unsorted whole blood, leaving chains unpaired.

Broader study findings: Lookups in VDJdb leaned toward anti-spike CD8 responses and missed private and CD4 specificities.

The TCR library protocol was used to attach unique molecular identifiers. These identifiers were attached to individual cDNA molecules. TCRdb re-analysed the 5' RACE reads in MiXCR, keeping a single row per CDR3 protein. The data show around 26,000 distinct CDR3 sequences, 4.8% seen once. This clonotype was found many times. The antigen is unknown. Germline loops: CDR1 SGHRS, CDR2 YFSETQ. CDR3 length: 14 residues. Unmatched junction bases numbered 9, after V lost 7 bases and J lost 6 bases. V is TRBV5-1 and J is TRBJ2-3; 9 bases map to TRBD2. The material sequenced was whole blood. This receptor was obtained from an adult who was a healthcare worker with PCR-confirmed SARS-CoV-2 infection or an uninfected control (not recorded which). This CDR3 is CASRGGAATDTQYF. CDR3 DNA sequence: TGCGCCAGCCGCGGGGGGGCCGCGACCGATACGCAGTATTTT.